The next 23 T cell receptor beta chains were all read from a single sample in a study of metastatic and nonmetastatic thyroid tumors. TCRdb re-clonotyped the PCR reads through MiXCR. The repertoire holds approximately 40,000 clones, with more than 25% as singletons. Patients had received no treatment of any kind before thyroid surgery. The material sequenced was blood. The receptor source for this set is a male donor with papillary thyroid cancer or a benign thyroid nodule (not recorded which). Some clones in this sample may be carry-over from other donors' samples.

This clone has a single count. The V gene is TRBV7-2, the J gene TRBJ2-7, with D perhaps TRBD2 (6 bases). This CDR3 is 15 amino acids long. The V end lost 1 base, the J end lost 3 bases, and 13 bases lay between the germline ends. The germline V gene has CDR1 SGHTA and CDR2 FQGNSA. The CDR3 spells CASSLVGQRVYEQYF. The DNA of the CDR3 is TGTGCCAGCAGCTTAGTAGGGCAGCGGGTCTACGAGCAGTACTTC. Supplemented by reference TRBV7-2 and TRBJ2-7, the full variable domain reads GAGVSQSPSNKVTEKGKDVELRCDPISGHTALYWYRQSLGQGLEFLIYFQGNSAPDKSGLPSDRFSAERTGGSVSTLTIQRTQQEDSAVYLCASSLVGQRVYEQYFGPGTRLTVT.

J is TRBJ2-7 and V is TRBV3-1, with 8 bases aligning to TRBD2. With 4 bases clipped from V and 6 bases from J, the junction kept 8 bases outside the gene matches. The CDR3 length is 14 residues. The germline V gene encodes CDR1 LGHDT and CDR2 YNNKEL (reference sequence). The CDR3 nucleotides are TGTGCCAGCAGCCTCCCGGGAGGGCCGGGCGAGCAGTACTTC. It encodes CASSLPGGPGEQYF.

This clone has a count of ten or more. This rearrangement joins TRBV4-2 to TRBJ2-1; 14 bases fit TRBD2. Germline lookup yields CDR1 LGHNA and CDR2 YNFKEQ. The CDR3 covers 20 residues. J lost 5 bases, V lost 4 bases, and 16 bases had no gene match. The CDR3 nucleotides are TGTGCCAGCAGCCTCCACCTGACTAGCGGGGGGGCCACGGGGCACAATGAGCAGTTCTTC. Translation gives CASSLHLTSGGATGHNEQFF.

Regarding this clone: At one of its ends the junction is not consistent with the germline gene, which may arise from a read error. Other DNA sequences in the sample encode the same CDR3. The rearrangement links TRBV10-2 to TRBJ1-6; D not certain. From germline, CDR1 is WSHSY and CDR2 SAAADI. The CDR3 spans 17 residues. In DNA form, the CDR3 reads TGCGCCAGCAGTGTGGCTGGACCGGTGAACTATAATTCGCCCCTCCACTTT. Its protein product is CASSVAGPVNYNSPLHF.

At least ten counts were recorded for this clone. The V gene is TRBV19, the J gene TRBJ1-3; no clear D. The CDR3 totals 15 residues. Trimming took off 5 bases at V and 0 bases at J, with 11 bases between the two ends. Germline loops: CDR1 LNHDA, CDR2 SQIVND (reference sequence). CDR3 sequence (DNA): TGTGCCAGTAGTTCCAGACCCTACTCTGGAAACACCATATATTTT. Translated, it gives CASSSRPYSGNTIYF.

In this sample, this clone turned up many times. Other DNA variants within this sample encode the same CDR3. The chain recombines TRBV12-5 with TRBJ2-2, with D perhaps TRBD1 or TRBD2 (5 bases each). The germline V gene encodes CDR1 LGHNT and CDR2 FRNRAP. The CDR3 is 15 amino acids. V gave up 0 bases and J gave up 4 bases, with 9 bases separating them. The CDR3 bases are TGTGCTAGTGGTTTGGTATCAGGGACCACCGGGGAGCTGTTTTTT. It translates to CASGLVSGTTGELFF.

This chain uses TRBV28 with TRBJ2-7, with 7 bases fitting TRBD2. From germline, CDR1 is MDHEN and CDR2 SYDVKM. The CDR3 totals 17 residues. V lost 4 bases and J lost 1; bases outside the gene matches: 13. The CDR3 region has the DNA TGTGCCAGCAGTTCCACGGGGGGACGGTGGATTTCCTACGAGCAGTACTTC. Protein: CASSSTGGRWISYEQYF.

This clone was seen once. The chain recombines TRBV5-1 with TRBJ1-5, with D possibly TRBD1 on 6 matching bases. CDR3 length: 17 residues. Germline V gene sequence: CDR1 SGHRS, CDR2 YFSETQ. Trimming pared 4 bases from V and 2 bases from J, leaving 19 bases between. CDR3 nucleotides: TGCGCCAGCAGCGAAGGCACAAAACAGGGTGGCAATCAGCCCCAGCATTTT. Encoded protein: CASSEGTKQGGNQPQHF. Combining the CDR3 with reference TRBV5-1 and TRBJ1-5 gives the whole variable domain KAGVTQTPRYLIKTRGQQVTLSCSPISGHRSVSWYQQTPGQGLQFLFEYFSETQRNKGNFPGRFSGRQFSNSRSEMNVSTLELGDSALYLCASSEGTKQGGNQPQHFGDGTRLSIL.

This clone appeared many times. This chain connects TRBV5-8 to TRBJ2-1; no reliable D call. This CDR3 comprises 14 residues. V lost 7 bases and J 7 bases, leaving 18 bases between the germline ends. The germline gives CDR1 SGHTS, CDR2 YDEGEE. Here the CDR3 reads CASWTGERINEQFF. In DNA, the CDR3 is TGTGCCAGCTGGACCGGAGAGAGGATTAATGAGCAGTTCTTC.

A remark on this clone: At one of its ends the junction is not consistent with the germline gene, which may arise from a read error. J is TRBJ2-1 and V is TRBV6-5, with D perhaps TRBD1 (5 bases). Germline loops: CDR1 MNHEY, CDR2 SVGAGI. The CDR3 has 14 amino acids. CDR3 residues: CARSCRHRGYEQFF. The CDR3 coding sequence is TGTGCCAGGAGTTGTCGTCATAGGGGTTATGAGCAGTTCTTC.

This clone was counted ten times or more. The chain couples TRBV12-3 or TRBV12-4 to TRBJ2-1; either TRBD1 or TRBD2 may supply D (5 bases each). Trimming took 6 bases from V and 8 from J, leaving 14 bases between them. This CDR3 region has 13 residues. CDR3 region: CASSRDPRHEQFF. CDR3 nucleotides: TGTGCCAGCAGCCGGGACCCCAGGCATGAGCAGTTCTTC.

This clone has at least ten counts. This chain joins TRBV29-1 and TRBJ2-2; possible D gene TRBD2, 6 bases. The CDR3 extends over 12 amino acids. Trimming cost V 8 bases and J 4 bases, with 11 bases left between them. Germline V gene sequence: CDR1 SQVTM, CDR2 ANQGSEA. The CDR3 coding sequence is TGCAGCAAGAGCGGGCCCACCGGGGAGCTGTTTTTT. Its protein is CSKSGPTGELFF.

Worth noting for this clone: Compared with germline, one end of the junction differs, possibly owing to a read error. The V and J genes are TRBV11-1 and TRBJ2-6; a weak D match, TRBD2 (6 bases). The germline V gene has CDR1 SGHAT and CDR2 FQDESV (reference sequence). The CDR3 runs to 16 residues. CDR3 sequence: CAPSHGSLSGANVLTF. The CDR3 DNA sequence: TGTGCCCCGTCCCACGGGAGCCTCTCTGGGGCCAACGTCCTAACTTTC.

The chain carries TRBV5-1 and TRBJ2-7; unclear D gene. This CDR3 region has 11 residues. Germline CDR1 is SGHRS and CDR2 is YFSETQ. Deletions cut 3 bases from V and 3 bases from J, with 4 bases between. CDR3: CASSSDYEQYF. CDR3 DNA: TGCGCCAGCAGCTCGGACTACGAGCAGTACTTC.

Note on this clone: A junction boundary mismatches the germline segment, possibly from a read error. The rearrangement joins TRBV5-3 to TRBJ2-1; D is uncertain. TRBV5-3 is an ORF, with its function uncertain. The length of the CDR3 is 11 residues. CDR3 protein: CATAAHDEQFF. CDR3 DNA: TGCGCAACAGCCGCGCACGATGAGCAGTTCTTC.

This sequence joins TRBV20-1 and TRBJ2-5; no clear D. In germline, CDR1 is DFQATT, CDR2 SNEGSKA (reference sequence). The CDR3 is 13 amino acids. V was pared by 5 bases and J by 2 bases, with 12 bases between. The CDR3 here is CSASPGPQETQYF. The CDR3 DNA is TGCAGTGCTTCACCGGGCCCACAAGAGACCCAGTACTTC.

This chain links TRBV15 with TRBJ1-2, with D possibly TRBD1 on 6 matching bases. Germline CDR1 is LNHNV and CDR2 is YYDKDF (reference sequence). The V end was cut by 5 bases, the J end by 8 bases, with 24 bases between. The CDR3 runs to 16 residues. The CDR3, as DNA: TGTGCCACCAGCCAGGGACGGGCAACAGGGCTCTGGGGCTACACCTTC. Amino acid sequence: CATSQGRATGLWGYTF.

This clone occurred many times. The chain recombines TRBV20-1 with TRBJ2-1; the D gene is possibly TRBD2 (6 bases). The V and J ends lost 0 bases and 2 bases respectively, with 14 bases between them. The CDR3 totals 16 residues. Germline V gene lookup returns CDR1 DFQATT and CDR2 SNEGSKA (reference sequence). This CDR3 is CSARDLMEGPYNEQFF. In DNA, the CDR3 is TGCAGTGCTAGAGATCTTATGGAGGGCCCCTACAATGAGCAGTTCTTC.

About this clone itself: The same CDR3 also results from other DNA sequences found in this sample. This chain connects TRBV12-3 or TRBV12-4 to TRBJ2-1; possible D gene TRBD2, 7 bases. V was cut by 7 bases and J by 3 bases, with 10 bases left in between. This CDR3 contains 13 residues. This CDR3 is CASKGDYYNEQFF. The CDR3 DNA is TGTGCCAGCAAGGGGGACTACTACAATGAGCAGTTCTTC.

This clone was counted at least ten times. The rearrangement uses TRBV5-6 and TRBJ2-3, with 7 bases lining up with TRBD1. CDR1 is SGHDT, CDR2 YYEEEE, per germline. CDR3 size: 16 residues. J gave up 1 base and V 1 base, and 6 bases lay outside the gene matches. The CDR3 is CASSLRGGQGTDTQYF. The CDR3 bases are TGTGCCAGCAGCTTGAGAGGAGGACAGGGCACAGATACGCAGTATTTT.

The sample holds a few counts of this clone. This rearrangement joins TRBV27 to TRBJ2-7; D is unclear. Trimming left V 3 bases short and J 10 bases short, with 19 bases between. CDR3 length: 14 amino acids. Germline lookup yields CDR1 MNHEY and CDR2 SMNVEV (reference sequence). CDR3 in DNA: TGTGCCAGCAGTTTTTTTGCTTCCTACTACGGACAGTACTTC. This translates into CASSFFASYYGQYF.

CDR3 bases: TGTGCCAGCAGCTTTTTACCTAGCGGAAAGGGTACGCAGTATTTT. Protein product: CASSFLPSGKGTQYF. The chain joins TRBV5-6 to TRBJ2-3; 7 bases agree with TRBD2. CDR1 and CDR2 (germline): SGHDT, YYEEEE. The CDR3 loop spans 15 amino acids. The junction had 11 bases not matched to a gene; V was cut back by 2 bases and J by 8 bases.

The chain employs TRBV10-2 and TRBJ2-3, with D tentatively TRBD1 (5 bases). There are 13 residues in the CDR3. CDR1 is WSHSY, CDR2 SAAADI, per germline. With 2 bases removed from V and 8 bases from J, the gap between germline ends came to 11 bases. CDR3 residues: CASSERGSSTQYF. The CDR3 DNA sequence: TGCGCCAGCAGTGAGAGGGGTTCATCTACGCAGTATTTT.